The next 11 T cell receptor beta chains were all read from a single sample in a study of early T cells in non-severe SARS-CoV-2 infection. MiXCR was run by TCRdb on the 5' RACE reads, yielding one entry per CDR3 protein. The sample holds about 20,000 distinct CDR3 sequences, more than 4.5% seen once. The sequenced material came from whole blood. The receptors come from an adult who was a healthcare worker with PCR-confirmed SARS-CoV-2 infection or an uninfected control (not recorded which).

This clonotype was observed a handful of times. The chain joins TRBV20-1 to TRBJ1-5; D possibly corresponds to TRBD1 (5 bases). The CDR3 runs to 12 residues. CDR1 is DFQATT and CDR2 is SNEGSKA in the germline V gene (reference sequence). Trimming shortened V by 4 bases and J by 5 bases, and 9 bases separated the two germline ends. This CDR3 reads CSAKQADQPQHF. The CDR3 coding sequence is TGCAGTGCTAAACAGGCCGATCAGCCCCAGCATTTT.

The chain couples TRBV12-3 or TRBV12-4 to TRBJ2-7, with D unresolved. This CDR3 is built from 13 residues. Between the trimmed V and J ends, which lost 5 bases and 1 base, there was a span of 9 bases. The chain's CDR3 is CASSHQWSYEQYF. In nucleotides, the CDR3 is TGTGCCAGCAGTCACCAATGGTCCTACGAGCAGTACTTC.

This clonotype showed up just a few times. V is TRBV30 and J is TRBJ2-3; 10 bases agree with TRBD2. Trimming at V came to 0 bases and at J to 1 base, leaving 4 bases not matched to a gene. Germline V gene data show CDR1 as GTSNPN and CDR2 as SVGIG (reference sequence). This CDR3 contains 16 residues. CDR3 coding DNA: TGTGCCTGGAGTGTGGTAGCGGGAGGCGGCACAGATACGCAGTATTTT. This encodes CAWSVVAGGGTDTQYF. Full variable domain (remainder filled in from reference TRBV30 and TRBJ2-3): SQTIHQWPATLVQPVGSPLSLECTVEGTSNPNLYWYRQAAGRGLQLLFYSVGIGQISSEVPQNLSASRPQDRQFILSSKKLLLSDSGFYLCAWSVVAGGGTDTQYFGPGTRLTVL.

The table lists this clonotype with many counts. The rearrangement links TRBV12-3 or TRBV12-4 to TRBJ1-2, with D possibly being TRBD1 (5 bases). This CDR3 has 14 residues. Trimming cost V 3 bases and J 8 bases, with 16 bases left between them. The CDR3 loop reads CASSLPPPGDGYTF. The CDR3, as DNA: TGTGCCAGCAGTTTGCCACCGCCTGGGGACGGCTACACCTTC.

V usage is TRBV2 and J usage is TRBJ1-6; D ambiguous. Trimming left V 3 bases short and J 14 bases short, with 14 bases between. Looked up from germline, CDR1 is SNHLY and CDR2 is FYNNEI. This CDR3 has 13 residues. The CDR3 sequence is CASSDAGGDTLHF. CDR3 DNA sequence: TGTGCCAGCAGTGACGCGGGAGGTGACACCCTCCACTTT.

This clonotype showed up many times. The chain links TRBV7-2 to TRBJ1-2; 8 positions match TRBD1. The V and J ends lost 1 base and 6 bases, in that order; junction bases with no gene match: 1. The V gene's germline CDR1 is SGHTA and CDR2 FQGNSA. The CDR3 is 13 amino acids. DNA of the CDR3: TGTGCCAGCAGCTTAGGACAGGGGAATGGCTACACCTTC. Translated: CASSLGQGNGYTF.

The sample holds many counts of this clonotype. The chain couples TRBV27 to TRBJ1-2; 9 nucleotides agree with TRBD1. The CDR3 sequence is 15 residues long. Germline-derived CDR1 and CDR2 are MNHEY and SMNVEV (reference sequence). After removal of 3 bases from V and 3 bases from J, the junction contained 5 bases not matched to a gene. The CDR3 region is CASSFLGQGDYGYTF. DNA of the CDR3: TGTGCCAGCAGTTTTTTGGGACAGGGTGACTATGGCTACACCTTC.

This clonotype was counted only a few times. The J gene is TRBJ2-4, the V gene TRBV10-3, with D perhaps matching TRBD1 or TRBD2 (5 bases each). V lost 3 bases and J 0 bases, leaving 12 bases between the germline ends. The CDR3 length is 16 residues. Germline V gene sequence: CDR1 ENHRY, CDR2 SYGVKD. CDR3 sequence (DNA): TGTGCCATCAGTGATCAGGGAGCCCTAGCCAAAAACATTCAGTACTTC. It translates to CAISDQGALAKNIQYF.

This clonotype has ten or more counts. The chain couples TRBV12-3 or TRBV12-4 to TRBJ2-5; no clear D gene. The germline V and J ends were trimmed by 2 bases and 5 bases, with 6 bases remaining between them. CDR3 length: 12 residues. In DNA form, the CDR3 reads TGTGCCAGCAGTTTAAAGGTGGAGACCCAGTACTTC. It encodes CASSLKVETQYF.

This clonotype was detected ten times or more. V is TRBV7-4 and J is TRBJ1-1; 9 bases are shared with TRBD1. Germline CDR1 SGHVT, CDR2 SQSDAQ. The J segment lost 13 bases and the V segment lost 5 bases, leaving 14 bases of the junction unmatched. This CDR3 has 14 amino acids. CDR3 in DNA: TGTGCCAGCAGCAGAACCGGGACAGGGTTTTGCGTTTTCTTT. This sequence encodes CASSRTGTGFCVFF. Variable domain in full (rest from reference TRBV7-4 and TRBJ1-1): GAGVSQSPRYKVAKRGRDVALRCDSISGHVTLYWYRQTLGQGSEVLTYSQSDAQRDKSGRPSGRFSAERPERSVSTLKIQRTEQGDSAVYLCASSRTGTGFCVFFGQGTRLTVV.

This clonotype was recorded many times. V gene TRBV6-1 combines with J gene TRBJ2-4, with D perhaps matching TRBD1 (5 bases). CDR1 is MNHNS and CDR2 is SASEGT in the germline V gene. Trimming stripped 2 bases from V and 6 bases from J, with 8 bases between. This CDR3 is built from 13 residues. Here the CDR3 DNA reads TGTGCCAGCAGTGAAATTCAGGGAAACATTCAGTACTTC. Its protein is CASSEIQGNIQYF.